One sample yielded the 5 T cell receptor beta chains listed below, sequenced in a study of cytomegalovirus exposure and HLA in healthy donors (TCRdb year 2017). Library preparation employed the immunoSEQ multiplex PCR assay. The multiplex PCR relied on a mix of 60 forward primers for TCR Vbeta segments and 13 reverse primers for TCR Jbeta segments. TCRdb obtained this table from immuneACCESS and retained in-frame rearrangements with V and J assigned. These tables miss some clones; where compared with another copy, unresolved V genes account for less than half of the shortfall, and the remainder is unexplained. The table of this sample itemizes 50,000 to 70,000 clones. The ten most abundant clones make up approximately 4% of the sample. Sequenced input: PBMCs. The source of these receptors is a woman between 18 and 30 years old in good health and CMV-seronegative.

The chain carries TRBV6-5 and TRBJ2-7; possibly TRBD2 for D (6 bases). This CDR3 contains 13 residues. Trimming left V 2 bases short and J 4 bases short, with 9 bases between. Germline CDR1 MNHEY, CDR2 SVGAGI. The CDR3 coding sequence is TGTGCCAGCAGTTACGCGCGGGGATACGAGCAGTACTTC. This gives the protein CASSYARGYEQYF.

The chain is built from TRBV2 and TRBJ1-4, with D uncertain. Trimming removed 1 base from V and 5 bases from J, with 11 bases in between. CDR3 length equals 15 residues. Germline lookup yields CDR1 SNHLY and CDR2 FYNNEI. DNA of the CDR3: TGTGCCAGCAGTGAAGGGCCAGGCAGCAATGAAAAACTGTTTTTT. Protein: CASSEGPGSNEKLFF.

J is TRBJ1-5 and V is TRBV9; 7 nucleotides agree with TRBD1. Germline CDR1 and CDR2: SGDLS and YYNGEE. The CDR3 has 15 amino acids. V lost 5 bases to trimming and J lost 0 bases; unmatched junction nucleotides: 5. The CDR3 nucleotides are TGTGCCAGCAGTAGGGACAGATATAGCAATCAGCCCCAGCATTTT. It encodes CASSRDRYSNQPQHF.

V and J are TRBV29-1 and TRBJ1-1; D is unclear. Germline lookup yields CDR1 SQVTM and CDR2 ANQGSEA. The CDR3 is made up of 15 amino acids. The germline V and J ends were trimmed by 4 bases and 4 bases, with 19 bases remaining between them. The chain's CDR3 is CSVGFIGRGGTEAFF. CDR3 sequence (DNA): TGCAGCGTTGGATTTATCGGTCGGGGAGGCACTGAAGCTTTCTTT.

The chain is built from TRBV28 and TRBJ2-5; D call uncertain. Between the trimmed V and J ends, which lost 2 bases and 5 bases, there was a span of 15 bases. CDR3 length: 15 residues. Germline assignment: CDR1 MDHEN and CDR2 SYDVKM. The CDR3 DNA reads as TGTGCCAGCAGTTTAGAACATTCCCTAGTGGAGACCCAGTACTTC. Its translation is CASSLEHSLVETQYF.